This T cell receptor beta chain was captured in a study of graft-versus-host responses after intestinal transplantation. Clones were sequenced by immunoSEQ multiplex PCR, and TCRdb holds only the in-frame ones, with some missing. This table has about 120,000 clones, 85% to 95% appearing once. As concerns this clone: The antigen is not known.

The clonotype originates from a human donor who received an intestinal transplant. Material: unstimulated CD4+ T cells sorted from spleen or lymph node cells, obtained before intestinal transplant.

The CDR3 DNA reads as TGTGCCAGCAGCTCGCCGTTTAGTGAAAGCACAGATACGCAGTATTTT. Its translation is CASSSPFSESTDTQYF. V is TRBV5-6 and J is TRBJ2-3; D unresolved. Trimming shortened V by 3 bases and J by 0 bases, and 14 bases separated the two germline ends. Germline lookup yields CDR1 SGHDT and CDR2 YYEEEE. The CDR3 extends over 16 amino acids.